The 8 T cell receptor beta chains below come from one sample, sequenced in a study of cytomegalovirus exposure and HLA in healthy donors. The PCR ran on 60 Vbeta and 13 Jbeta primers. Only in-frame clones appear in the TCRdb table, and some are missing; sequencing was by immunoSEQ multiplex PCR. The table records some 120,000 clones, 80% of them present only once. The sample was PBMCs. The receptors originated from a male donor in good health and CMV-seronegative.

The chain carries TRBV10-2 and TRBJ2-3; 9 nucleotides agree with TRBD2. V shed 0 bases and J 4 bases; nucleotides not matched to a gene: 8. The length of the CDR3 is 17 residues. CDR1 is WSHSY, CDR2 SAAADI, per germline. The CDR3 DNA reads TGCGCCAGCAGTGAGTCGGCAGGGCGGGGGGGCTCAGATACGCAGTATTTT. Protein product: CASSESAGRGGSDTQYF.

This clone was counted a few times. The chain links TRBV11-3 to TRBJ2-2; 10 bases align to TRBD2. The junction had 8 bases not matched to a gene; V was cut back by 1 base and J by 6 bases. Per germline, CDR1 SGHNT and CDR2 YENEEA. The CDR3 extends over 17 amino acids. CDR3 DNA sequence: TGTGCCAGCAGCTTAGCCAGTGGGCTAGCGGGAGCCGGGGAGCTGTTTTTT. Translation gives CASSLASGLAGAGELFF. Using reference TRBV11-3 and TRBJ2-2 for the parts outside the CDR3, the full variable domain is EAGVVQSPRYKIIEKKQPVAFWCNPISGHNTLYWYLQNLGQGPELLIRYENEEAVDDSQLPKDRFSAERLKGVDSTLKIQPAELGDSAVYLCASSLASGLAGAGELFFGEGSRLTVL.

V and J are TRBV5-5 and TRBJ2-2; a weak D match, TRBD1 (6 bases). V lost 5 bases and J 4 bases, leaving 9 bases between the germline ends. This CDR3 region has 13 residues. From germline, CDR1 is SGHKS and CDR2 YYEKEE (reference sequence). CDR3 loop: CASRGAATGELFF. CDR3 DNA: TGTGCCAGCAGGGGGGCTGCCACCGGGGAGCTGTTTTTT.

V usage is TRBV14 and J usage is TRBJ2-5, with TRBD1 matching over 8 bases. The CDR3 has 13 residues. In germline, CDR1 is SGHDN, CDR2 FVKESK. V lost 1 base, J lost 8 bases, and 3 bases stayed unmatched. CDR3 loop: CASSQGQGNTQYF. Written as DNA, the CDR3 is TGTGCCAGCAGCCAAGGACAGGGGAACACCCAGTACTTC.

The CDR3 region has the DNA TGTGCCAGCACTCAGGGGCCCTACTACGAGCAGTACTTC. Amino acids: CASTQGPYYEQYF. V gene TRBV6-5 combines with J gene TRBJ2-5, with D tentatively TRBD1 (6 bases). Judging by the DNA end, TRBJ2-7 fits better; the J call may be wrong. Per the germline V gene, CDR1 is MNHEY and CDR2 is SVGAGI. The CDR3 runs to 13 residues.

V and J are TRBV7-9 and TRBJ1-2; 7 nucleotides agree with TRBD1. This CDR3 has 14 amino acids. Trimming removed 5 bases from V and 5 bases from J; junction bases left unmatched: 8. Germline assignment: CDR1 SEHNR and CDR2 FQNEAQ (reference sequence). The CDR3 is CASSPGQAGYGYTF. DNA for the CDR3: TGTGCCAGCAGCCCCGGACAGGCAGGGTATGGCTACACCTTC. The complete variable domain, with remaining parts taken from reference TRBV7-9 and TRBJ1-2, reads DTGVSQNPRHKITKRGQNVTFRCDPISEHNRLYWYRQTLGQGPEFLTYFQNEAQLEKSRLLSDRFSAERPKGSFSTLEIQRTEQGDSAMYLCASSPGQAGYGYTFGSGTRLTVV.

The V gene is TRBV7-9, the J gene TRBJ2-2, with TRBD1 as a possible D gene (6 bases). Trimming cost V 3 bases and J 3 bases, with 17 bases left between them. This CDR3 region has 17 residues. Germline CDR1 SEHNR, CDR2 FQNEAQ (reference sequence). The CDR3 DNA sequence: TGTGCCAGCAGCTTCCCTTCGGGACACAAAGACACCGGGGAGCTGTTTTTT. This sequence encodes CASSFPSGHKDTGELFF.

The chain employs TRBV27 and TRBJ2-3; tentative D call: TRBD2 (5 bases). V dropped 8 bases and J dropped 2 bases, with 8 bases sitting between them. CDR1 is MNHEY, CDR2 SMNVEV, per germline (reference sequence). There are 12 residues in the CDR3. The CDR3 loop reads CASGLNTDTQYF. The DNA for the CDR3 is TGTGCCAGCGGACTTAACACAGATACGCAGTATTTT.